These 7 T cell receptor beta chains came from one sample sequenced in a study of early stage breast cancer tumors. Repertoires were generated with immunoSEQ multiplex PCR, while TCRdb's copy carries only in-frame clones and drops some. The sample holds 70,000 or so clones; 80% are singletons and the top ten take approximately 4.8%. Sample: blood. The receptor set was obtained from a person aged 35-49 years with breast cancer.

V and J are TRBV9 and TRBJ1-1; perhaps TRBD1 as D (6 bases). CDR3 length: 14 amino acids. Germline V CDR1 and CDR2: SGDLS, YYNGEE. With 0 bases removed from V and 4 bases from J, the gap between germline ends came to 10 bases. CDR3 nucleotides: TGTGCCAGCAGCGTAGTAGGGGGATCCACTGAAGCTTTCTTT. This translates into CASSVVGGSTEAFF.

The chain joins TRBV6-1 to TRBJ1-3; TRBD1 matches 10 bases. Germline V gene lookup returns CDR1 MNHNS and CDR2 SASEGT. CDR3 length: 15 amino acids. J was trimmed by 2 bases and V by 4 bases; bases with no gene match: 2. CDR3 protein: CASSAGQGAGNTIYF. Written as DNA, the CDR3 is TGTGCCAGCAGTGCCGGACAGGGGGCTGGAAACACCATATATTTT.

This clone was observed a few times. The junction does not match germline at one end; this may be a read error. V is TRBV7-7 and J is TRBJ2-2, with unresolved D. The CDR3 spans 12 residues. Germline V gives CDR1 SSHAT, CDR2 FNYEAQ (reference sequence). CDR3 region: CASSLGSGELFF. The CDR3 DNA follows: TGTGCTAGCAGCTTGGGGTCCGGGGAGCTGTTTTTT.

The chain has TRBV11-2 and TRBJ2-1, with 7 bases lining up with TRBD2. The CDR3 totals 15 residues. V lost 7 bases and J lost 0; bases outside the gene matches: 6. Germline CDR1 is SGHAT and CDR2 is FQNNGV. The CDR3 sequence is CASTMGGSSYNEQFF. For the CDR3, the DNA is TGTGCCAGCACCATGGGAGGGAGCTCCTACAATGAGCAGTTCTTC.

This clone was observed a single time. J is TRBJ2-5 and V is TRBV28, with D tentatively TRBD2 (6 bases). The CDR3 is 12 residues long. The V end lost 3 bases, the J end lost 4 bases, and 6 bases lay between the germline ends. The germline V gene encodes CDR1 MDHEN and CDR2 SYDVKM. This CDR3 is CASSFGRETQYF. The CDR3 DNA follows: TGTGCCAGCAGTTTCGGGAGAGAGACCCAGTACTTC. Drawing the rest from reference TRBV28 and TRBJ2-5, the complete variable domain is DVKVTQSSRYLVKRTGEKVFLECVQDMDHENMFWYRQDPGLGLRLIYFSYDVKMKEKGDIPEGYSVSREKKERFSLILESASTNQTSMYLCASSFGRETQYFGPGTRLLVL.

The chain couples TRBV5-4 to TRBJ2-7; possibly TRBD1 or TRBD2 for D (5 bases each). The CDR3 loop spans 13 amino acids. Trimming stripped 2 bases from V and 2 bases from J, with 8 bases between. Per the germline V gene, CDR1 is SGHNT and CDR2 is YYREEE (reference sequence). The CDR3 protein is CASSFQGAYEQYF. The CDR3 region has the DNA TGTGCCAGCAGCTTTCAGGGAGCCTACGAGCAGTACTTC.

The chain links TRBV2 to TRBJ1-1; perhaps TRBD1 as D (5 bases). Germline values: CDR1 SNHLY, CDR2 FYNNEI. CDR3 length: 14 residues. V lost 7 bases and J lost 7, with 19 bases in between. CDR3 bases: TGTGCCAGCACCGCAGGGCGGGTGGTGAATGAAGCTTTCTTT. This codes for CASTAGRVVNEAFF.